What follows are 10 T cell receptor beta chains derived from one specimen sequenced in a study of control samples from healthy donors and cancer patients. Method: immunoSEQ multiplex PCR; TCRdb's copy keeps in-frame clones and lacks some. The profile shows about 75,000 clones, about 95% of them singletons. Sequencing was done on a sample of blood. These TCRs come from a woman between 35 and 50 years old in good health.

The chain joins TRBV4-1 to TRBJ1-2, with 7 bases fitting TRBD1. The length of the CDR3 is 14 residues. Trimming at V came to 0 bases and at J to 7 bases, leaving 5 bases not matched to a gene. Per the germline V gene, CDR1 is MGHRA and CDR2 is YSYEKL. The CDR3 bases are TGCGCCAGCAGCCAAGAACAGGGGAGGGCTGGCTACACCTTC. Its protein is CASSQEQGRAGYTF.

This chain links TRBV10-1 with TRBJ2-3, with TRBD1 matching 7 bases. The germline CDR1 and CDR2 sequences are WNHNN and SYGVQD (reference sequence). This CDR3 contains 14 residues. Trimming took 6 bases from V and 1 from J; bases not matched to a gene: 4. Here the CDR3 reads CASSPGTGTDTQYF. CDR3 DNA: TGCGCCAGCAGCCCCGGGACAGGCACAGATACGCAGTATTTT.

The chain links TRBV6-5 to TRBJ1-1; D uncertain. The CDR3 sequence is 11 residues long. Germline-derived CDR1 and CDR2 are MNHEY and SVGAGI. V was shortened by 6 bases and J by 4 bases, with 6 bases between the two germline ends. The CDR3 DNA sequence: TGTGCCAGCAGCAAAATCACTGAAGCTTTCTTT. It yields the protein CASSKITEAFF.

The chain has TRBV13 and TRBJ1-4; TRBD1 matches 12 bases. Germline V gene lookup returns CDR1 PRHDT and CDR2 FYEKMQ (reference sequence). With 1 base clipped from V and 6 bases from J, the junction kept 6 bases outside the gene matches. The CDR3 has 17 amino acids. The CDR3 sequence is CASSLASGTGGHEKLFF. The CDR3 region has the DNA TGTGCCAGCAGCTTAGCCTCCGGGACAGGGGGCCATGAAAAACTGTTTTTT.

The chain uses TRBV19 and TRBJ1-5, with a weak D call TRBD1 (5 bases). The CDR3 extends over 16 amino acids. The germline gives CDR1 LNHDA, CDR2 SQIVND (reference sequence). Trimming removed 7 bases from V and 2 bases from J, with 18 bases in between. The CDR3 region has the DNA TGTGCCAGTACGATAAGGGGAGTCGGGGGCAATCAGCCCCAGCATTTT. This encodes CASTIRGVGGNQPQHF.

The chain employs TRBV12-3 or TRBV12-4 and TRBJ1-2, with D uncertain. This CDR3 is 13 amino acids long. V dropped 6 bases and J dropped 3 bases, with 11 bases sitting between them. CDR3 residues: CASSDRRYYGYTF. DNA of the CDR3: TGTGCCAGCAGCGACCGACGATACTATGGCTACACCTTC.

The CDR3 DNA follows: TGTGCCAGCAGTCCGGGACAGGGGGCGAACACTGAAGCTTTCTTT. Translated: CASSPGQGANTEAFF. The rearrangement joins TRBV6-5 to TRBJ1-1; 12 bases line up with TRBD1. With V trimmed by 5 bases and J by 1 base, 2 bases remained unmatched. CDR1 MNHEY and CDR2 SVGAGI come from the germline V gene. The CDR3 is 15 residues long.

This clone was seen just once. This rearrangement joins TRBV7-9 to TRBJ1-1; D perhaps matches TRBD1 (5 bases). This CDR3 contains 12 residues. The germline V gene has CDR1 SEHNR and CDR2 FQNEAQ (reference sequence). V lost 7 bases, J lost 10 bases, and 16 bases lay in between. The DNA for the CDR3 is TGTGCCAGCACCCTACGTGAGGGGTTAGCTTTCTTT. Protein product: CASTLREGLAFF.

The gene calls are TRBV9 and TRBJ2-2; 8 nucleotides agree with TRBD2. J lost 1 base, V lost 6 bases, and 2 bases had no gene match. The CDR3 has 14 amino acids. Germline loops: CDR1 SGDLS, CDR2 YYNGEE. CDR3 region: CASTRGGNTGELFF. Written as DNA, the CDR3 is TGTGCCAGCACCCGGGGGGGGAACACCGGGGAGCTGTTTTTT.

The chain recombines TRBV27 with TRBJ1-2; 11 positions match TRBD1. The V gene's germline CDR1 is MNHEY and CDR2 SMNVEV (reference sequence). With 6 bases clipped from V and 10 bases from J, the junction kept 10 bases outside the gene matches. The CDR3 totals 14 residues. The CDR3 coding sequence is TGTGCCAGCAGCAGCCTGGGACAGGGGGAAGTCTACACCTTC. Translating it yields CASSSLGQGEVYTF.